There are many counts of the clone carrying this TCR beta chain. Its antigen is undetermined. These data come from a study of response to subunit inactivated influenza vaccine. Study conclusions and caveats: Each seasonal influenza vaccination recruits few new T cells, the authors suggested.

Unmatched junction bases numbered 9, after V lost 5 bases and J lost 3 bases. Germline V gene data show CDR1 as SGHTA and CDR2 as FQGNSA. This CDR3 is 16 amino acids long. From the RT-PCR reads, TCRdb called clonotypes with MiXCR, one entry per CDR3 protein. The sample yields 290,000 or so distinct CDR3 sequences, approximately 23% seen once. The chain joins TRBV7-2 to TRBJ2-7, with 11 bases lining up with TRBD1. The clonotype comes from a man between 50 and 75 years old who received an inactivated influenza vaccine. Source: PBMCs from blood, taken less than 22 months after vaccination. In DNA form, the CDR3 reads TGTGCCAGCAGCGACACGCGGACAGGGGGCGGCTACGAGCAGTACTTC. This encodes CASSDTRTGGGYEQYF.